The source of this T cell receptor (beta chain) is a study of T cell responses to AZD1222 COVID-19 vaccine. Data came from immunoSEQ multiplex PCR; TCRdb stores just in-frame clones and leaves some out. This table holds 150,000 to 200,000 clones, around 86% found once. Per germline, CDR1 LNHDA and CDR2 SQIVND (reference sequence). Trimming took off 10 bases at V and 6 bases at J, with 16 bases between the two ends. This CDR3 contains 14 residues. Comments on this clone: The antigen is not known.

Findings and caveats of the study: Spike-wide coverage was observed for vaccine-associated CD4 TCRs, with dominant responses at 160-218 and 743-854.

Sample: peripheral blood, taken on day 0 of MenACWY control vaccination. The V and J genes are TRBV19 and TRBJ1-6; TRBD1 might be the D (6 bases). The receptor's source is an adult in good health. CDR3 bases: TGTGCCACACAACGGGGGGCTGGTAATTCACCCCTCCACTTT. Translated, it gives CATQRGAGNSPLHF.